The 32 T cell receptor beta chains below were found in one sample sequenced in a study of CD8 T cells in ankylosing spondylitis. TCRdb re-called the 5' RACE reads through MiXCR, storing one row per CDR3 protein. The repertoire has about 240,000 distinct CDR3 sequences, roughly 10% of them found once; the top ten carry around 7%. Sample: blood, either unsorted or a sorted T cell fraction (not recorded which). All receptors derive from a male donor with ankylosing spondylitis or in good health (not recorded which).

This clonotype was seen at least ten times. V and J are TRBV15 and TRBJ2-1, with D maybe TRBD1 (6 bases). The V gene lost 0 bases and the J gene lost 0 bases, with 9 bases spanning the gap. Looked up from germline, CDR1 is LNHNV and CDR2 is YYDKDF (reference sequence). The CDR3 is 16 residues long. CDR3 in amino acids: CATSRDLDSSYNEQFF. The CDR3 DNA reads TGTGCCACCAGCAGAGACCTGGACAGCTCCTACAATGAGCAGTTCTTC.

This clonotype was counted only a few times. CDR3 region: CASSSSSGQGLTRSYEQYF. CDR3 DNA: TGTGCCAGCAGTTCCTCCTCGGGACAGGGACTTACCCGTTCCTACGAGCAGTACTTC. The chain carries TRBV6-5 and TRBJ2-7; 9 bases are shared with TRBD1. Germline V lookup: CDR1 MNHEY, CDR2 SVGAGI. CDR3 size: 19 residues. J lost 1 base, V lost 4 bases, and 17 bases had no gene match.

This clonotype came up a few times. The rearrangement joins TRBV2 to TRBJ2-3, with D unresolved. Germline CDR1 is SNHLY and CDR2 is FYNNEI. Trimming took 10 bases from V and 0 from J, leaving 14 bases between them. CDR3 length: 14 amino acids. The CDR3 nucleotides are TGTGCCACCGCCTTGACACCTAGCACAGATACGCAGTATTTT. Its protein is CATALTPSTDTQYF.

J is TRBJ2-1 and V is TRBV28; the D gene is possibly TRBD2 (6 bases). The germline V gene has CDR1 MDHEN and CDR2 SYDVKM. This CDR3 region has 14 residues. Trimming stripped 6 bases from V and 7 bases from J, with 16 bases between. CDR3 in DNA: TGTGCCAGCAGACGGATGGGGGAGGTGAATGAGCAGTTCTTC. Translating gives CASRRMGEVNEQFF.

This rearrangement joins TRBV7-9 to TRBJ2-1, with 7 bases aligning to TRBD2. Unmatched junction bases numbered 13, after V lost 8 bases and J lost 6 bases. The CDR3 consists of 15 residues. CDR1 is SEHNR and CDR2 is FQNEAQ in the germline V gene (reference sequence). DNA of the CDR3: TGTGCCAGCTCCACAGCGGGGCGCAGAGGCAATGAGCAGTTCTTC. It is translated as CASSTAGRRGNEQFF.

Many counts were recorded for this clonotype. The chain joins TRBV5-1 to TRBJ2-4; TRBD2 is a possible D gene (5 bases). The V gene lost 2 bases and the J gene lost 0 bases, with 6 bases spanning the gap. Germline CDR1 is SGHRS and CDR2 is YFSETQ. This CDR3 has 14 amino acids. Here the CDR3 reads CASSLRGAKNIQYF. In DNA, the CDR3 is TGCGCCAGCAGCTTACGGGGAGCCAAAAACATTCAGTACTTC. Full variable domain (remainder filled in from reference TRBV5-1 and TRBJ2-4): KAGVTQTPRYLIKTRGQQVTLSCSPISGHRSVSWYQQTPGQGLQFLFEYFSETQRNKGNFPGRFSGRQFSNSRSEMNVSTLELGDSALYLCASSLRGAKNIQYFGAGTRLSVL.

This clonotype was detected many times. The V and J genes are TRBV20-1 and TRBJ2-7; 10 bases are a match to TRBD1. V lost 8 bases, J lost 9 bases, and 16 bases stayed unmatched. The CDR3 is 14 residues long. Germline V gene sequence: CDR1 DFQATT, CDR2 SNEGSKA (reference sequence). The CDR3 sequence is CSTYPGTGVPGQYF. CDR3 bases: TGCAGTACCTATCCCGGGACAGGGGTCCCGGGGCAGTACTTC.

This clonotype was found a few times. The chain employs TRBV6-6 and TRBJ1-1; 9 bases fit TRBD1. V shed 2 bases, J shed 0 bases, and the junction held 10 bases outside the gene matches. This CDR3 is built from 18 residues. Per the germline V gene, CDR1 is MNHNY and CDR2 is SVGAGI (reference sequence). CDR3 DNA sequence: TGTGCCAGCAGTTACCCTAAACCTGGACAGGGGATGAACACTGAAGCTTTCTTT. It specifies CASSYPKPGQGMNTEAFF.

This clonotype was seen ten or more times. The chain combines TRBV12-3 or TRBV12-4 with TRBJ2-2, with 9 bases fitting TRBD2. The CDR3 length is 14 residues. Trimming took 6 bases from V and 3 from J; bases not matched to a gene: 2. The CDR3 bases are TGTGCCAGCAGGGGGACTAGCTACACCGGGGAGCTGTTTTTT. Amino acids: CASRGTSYTGELFF.

In its sample, this clonotype was seen many times. The rearrangement links TRBV5-1 to TRBJ1-1; D gene ambiguous. Per germline, CDR1 SGHRS and CDR2 YFSETQ. The CDR3 extends over 14 amino acids. V was pared by 4 bases and J by 1 base, with 11 bases between. The DNA of the CDR3 is TGCGCCAGCAGCGAGCGGGAGGGGAACACTGAAGCTTTCTTT. Translating it yields CASSEREGNTEAFF.

This clonotype was detected ten times or more. The chain joins TRBV20-1 to TRBJ2-3, with 8 positions matching TRBD2. There are 15 residues in the CDR3. In germline, CDR1 is DFQATT, CDR2 SNEGSKA (reference sequence). The trim removed 1 base at V and 5 bases at J, leaving 8 bases unmatched. The DNA for the CDR3 is TGCAGTGCTAGAGTGGCAGGACTAGCAATAGATACGCAGTATTTT. Its protein is CSARVAGLAIDTQYF.

In this sample, this clonotype turned up many times. The J gene is TRBJ2-1, the V gene TRBV5-1, with TRBD2 identical over 9 bases. V lost 4 bases, J lost 5 bases, and 13 bases stayed unmatched. The CDR3 is 17 amino acids. CDR1 and CDR2 (germline): SGHRS, YFSETQ. The DNA of the CDR3 is TGCGCCAGCAGCCCTAGCAGGGGTAGCGGGGGCCACAATGAGCAGTTCTTC. Protein product: CASSPSRGSGGHNEQFF.

This clonotype has a handful of counts. The V call is TRBV7-9, the J call TRBJ2-7; no clear D gene. The CDR3 has 13 residues. Germline V gene data show CDR1 as SEHNR and CDR2 as FQNEAQ (reference sequence). With 4 bases removed from V and 3 bases from J, the gap between germline ends came to 10 bases. CDR3: CASSSERIYEQYF. The DNA of the CDR3 is TGTGCCAGCAGCTCGGAGCGTATCTACGAGCAGTACTTC.

This clonotype was observed at least ten times. This chain joins TRBV29-1 and TRBJ2-2, with no clear D. The germline V and J ends were trimmed by 5 bases and 7 bases, with 11 bases remaining between them. The germline V gene encodes CDR1 SQVTM and CDR2 ANQGSEA. This CDR3 has 12 residues. CDR3 DNA: TGCAGCGTTCTTGTAGCTCACGGGGAGCTGTTTTTT. Protein sequence: CSVLVAHGELFF.

This clonotype was picked up many times. The chain carries TRBV20-1 and TRBJ2-1, with 11 bases aligning to TRBD2. Losses at the gene ends were 2 bases for V and 2 bases for J; bases not matched to a gene: 5. The V gene's germline CDR1 is DFQATT and CDR2 SNEGSKA (reference sequence). The CDR3 extends over 16 amino acids. CDR3 bases: TGCAGTGCTAGATCTGGACTAGCGGGCCCCTACAATGAGCAGTTCTTC. Translation gives CSARSGLAGPYNEQFF.

This clonotype was detected ten times or more. At one end the junction does not follow the germline gene, possibly because of a read error. The chain carries TRBV27 and TRBJ1-1, with D tentatively TRBD1 (6 bases). The CDR3 covers 14 residues. Germline values: CDR1 MNHEY, CDR2 SMNVEV (reference sequence). The CDR3 sequence: CASSLGGVNTEAFF. CDR3 DNA sequence: TGCGCCAGCAGCCTGGGGGGCGTGAACACTGAAGCTTTCTTT.

In its sample, this clonotype was seen many times. The DNA of the CDR3 is TGTGCCAGCAGCCAAGGGATGACTAGCGAAGAGACCCAGTACTTC. Amino acid sequence: CASSQGMTSEETQYF. This chain uses TRBV3-1 with TRBJ2-5, with TRBD2 matching 8 bases. The CDR3 is made up of 15 amino acids. CDR1 is LGHDT, CDR2 YNNKEL, per germline (reference sequence). V gave up 1 base and J gave up 3 bases; unmatched junction bases: 4.

This chain links TRBV4-2 with TRBJ2-6; perhaps TRBD1 as D (5 bases). The CDR3 consists of 17 residues. Trimming removed 10 bases from V and 0 bases from J, with 19 bases in between. Germline CDR1 reads LGHNA; CDR2 reads YNFKEQ. The CDR3 DNA is TGTGCCATGGGCAACAGGCTCCCGAGCTCTGGGGCCAACGTCCTGACTTTC. Its protein is CAMGNRLPSSGANVLTF.

This clonotype was detected ten times or more. The J gene is TRBJ2-7, the V gene TRBV29-1; 8 bases are shared with TRBD2. The CDR3 is 13 amino acids. CDR1 is SQVTM, CDR2 ANQGSEA, per germline. Trimming removed 7 bases from V and 2 bases from J; junction bases left unmatched: 7. CDR3 DNA sequence: TGCAGCGCACGGGGGGGACACACCTACGAGCAGTACTTC. Translation gives CSARGGHTYEQYF.

This clonotype was recorded many times. V is TRBV6-5 and J is TRBJ2-2; tentatively, D is TRBD1 or TRBD2 (5 bases each). Germline CDR1 is MNHEY and CDR2 is SVGAGI. CDR3 length equals 15 residues. V lost 4 bases, J lost 2 bases, and 11 bases lay in between. CDR3 in amino acids: CASSSGPTNTGELFF. The CDR3 DNA follows: TGTGCCAGCAGTTCGGGACCAACCAACACCGGGGAGCTGTTTTTT.

This clonotype has only a few counts. The chain uses TRBV6-1 and TRBJ2-1, with 14 nucleotides matching TRBD2. The V and J ends lost 8 bases and 9 bases, in that order; junction bases with no gene match: 18. This CDR3 is built from 18 residues. The germline gives CDR1 MNHNS, CDR2 SASEGT. The CDR3 nucleotides are TGTGCCAGCGGGGGACTAGCGGGAGTCGGAGTTACGATGAGTGAGCAGTTCTTC. Translation gives CASGGLAGVGVTMSEQFF.

This clonotype was seen more than once but under ten times. CDR3 sequence (DNA): TGTGCCAGCTCACCACGGGACAGTTCCTACGAGCAGTACTTC. Protein product: CASSPRDSSYEQYF. V gene TRBV18 combines with J gene TRBJ2-7; 7 bases line up with TRBD1. The J segment lost 1 base and the V segment lost 1 base, leaving 1 base of the junction unmatched. The CDR3 sequence is 14 residues long. Per the germline V gene, CDR1 is KGHSH and CDR2 is LQKENI. Combining the CDR3 with reference TRBV18 and TRBJ2-7 gives the whole variable domain NAGVMQNPRHLVRRRGQEARLRCSPMKGHSHVYWYRQLPEEGLKFMVYLQKENIIDESGMPKERFSAEFPKEGPSILRIQQVVRGDSAAYFCASSPRDSSYEQYFGPGTRLTVT.

The sample holds many counts of this clonotype. The chain has TRBV10-3 and TRBJ2-3; the D is unclear. This CDR3 contains 16 residues. CDR1 and CDR2 from the germline V gene are ENHRY and SYGVKD. V was trimmed by 0 bases and J by 0 bases, leaving 10 bases between them. DNA of the CDR3: TGTGCCATCAGTGAGTCGAGGATTATTAGCACAGATACGCAGTATTTT. It translates to CAISESRIISTDTQYF.

This clonotype was observed a few times. The genes are TRBV5-1 and TRBJ1-1; 7 positions agree with TRBD1. CDR1 and CDR2 (germline): SGHRS, YFSETQ. Losses at the gene ends were 7 bases for V and 1 base for J; bases not matched to a gene: 4. CDR3 length: 13 amino acids. CDR3 nucleotides: TGCGCCAGCCGGGGACAGCCGAACACTGAAGCTTTCTTT. As protein: CASRGQPNTEAFF.

On this clonotype: A much larger clone differs from this one at a single base, so this may be a read error. This chain uses TRBV12-3 or TRBV12-4 with TRBJ1-2; the D is unclear. The CDR3 is 14 amino acids. In nucleotides, the CDR3 is TGTGCCAGCAAACCTCAACCCCGGTACTATGACTACACCTTC. It is translated as CASKPQPRYYDYTF.

This clonotype was observed many times. For the CDR3, the DNA is TGTGCCAGCAGCTTATACGGGGACCTCAACTACGAGCAGTACTTC. It specifies CASSLYGDLNYEQYF. V and J are TRBV7-8 and TRBJ2-7; the D gene could be TRBD1 or TRBD2 (5 bases each). V was shortened by 2 bases and J by 3 bases, with 14 bases between the two germline ends. Germline-derived CDR1 and CDR2 are SGHVS and FQNEAQ. The CDR3 has 15 residues.

The rearrangement uses TRBV25-1 and TRBJ2-3, with a tentative D call TRBD2 (6 bases). Germline CDR1 reads MGHDK; CDR2 reads SYGVNS. The CDR3 spans 12 residues. V dropped 6 bases and J dropped 5 bases, with 9 bases sitting between them. CDR3 residues: CASREGGDTQYF. The CDR3 DNA sequence: TGTGCCAGCAGGGAGGGAGGAGATACGCAGTATTTT.

This clonotype was seen a few times. The chain combines TRBV7-2 with TRBJ1-2; D not resolved. The CDR3 has 14 residues. V dropped 1 base and J dropped 4 bases, with 10 bases sitting between them. Germline CDR1 is SGHTA and CDR2 is FQGNSA. The CDR3 loop reads CASSLGQTSYGYTF. The CDR3, as DNA: TGTGCCAGCAGCTTAGGACAAACTTCCTATGGCTACACCTTC. The full variable domain, rest sourced from reference TRBV7-2 and TRBJ1-2, is GAGVSQSPSNKVTEKGKDVELRCDPISGHTALYWYRQSLGQGLEFLIYFQGNSAPDKSGLPSDRFSAERTGGSVSTLTIQRTQQEDSAVYLCASSLGQTSYGYTFGSGTRLTVV.

This clonotype has a count of ten or more. The CDR3: CASSSLGGNQPQHF. The DNA for the CDR3 is TGTGCCAGCAGCTCCCTCGGGGGCAATCAGCCCCAGCATTTT. The chain has TRBV5-5 and TRBJ1-5, with D hard to call. Looked up from germline, CDR1 is SGHKS and CDR2 is YYEKEE (reference sequence). The length of the CDR3 is 14 residues. The ends were cut back, 3 bases at V and 2 bases at J, with 9 bases in the middle.

This clonotype was observed a few times. The gene calls are TRBV28 and TRBJ2-1, with 11 bases that match TRBD2. The V gene end was trimmed by 1 base and the J gene end by 4 bases; junction bases not matched to a gene: 3. This CDR3 has 16 residues. Germline values: CDR1 MDHEN, CDR2 SYDVKM. In nucleotides, the CDR3 is TGTGCCAGCAGTTTATCTACTAGCGGGAGATACAATGAGCAGTTCTTC. Its translation: CASSLSTSGRYNEQFF.

This chain connects TRBV5-5 to TRBJ1-6; the D gene is possibly TRBD1 (6 bases). This CDR3 region has 16 residues. Trimming took 5 bases from V and 10 from J, leaving 22 bases between them. CDR1 is SGHKS, CDR2 YYEKEE, per germline (reference sequence). The CDR3 coding sequence is TGTGCCAGCAGTTACCCCCAGGGGATGGGGAGCTCACCCCTCCACTTT. Translated, it gives CASSYPQGMGSSPLHF.

This clonotype was seen at least ten times. The rearrangement joins TRBV4-1 to TRBJ2-7, with 8 nucleotides matching TRBD1. Germline V gene data show CDR1 as MGHRA and CDR2 as YSYEKL. This CDR3 has 15 residues. The trim removed 1 base at V and 2 bases at J, leaving 4 bases unmatched. CDR3 sequence: CASSQGQGSPYEQYF. CDR3 nucleotides: TGCGCCAGCAGCCAAGGACAGGGGAGTCCCTACGAGCAGTACTTC.